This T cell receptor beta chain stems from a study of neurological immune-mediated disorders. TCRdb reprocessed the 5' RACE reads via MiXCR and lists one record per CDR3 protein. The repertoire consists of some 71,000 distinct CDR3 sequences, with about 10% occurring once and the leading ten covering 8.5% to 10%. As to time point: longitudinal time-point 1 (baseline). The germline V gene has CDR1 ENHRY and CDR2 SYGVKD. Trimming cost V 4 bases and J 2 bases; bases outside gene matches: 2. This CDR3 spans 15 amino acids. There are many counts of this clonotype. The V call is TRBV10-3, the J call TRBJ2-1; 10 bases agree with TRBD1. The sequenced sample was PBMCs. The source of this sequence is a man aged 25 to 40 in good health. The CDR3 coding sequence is TGTGCCATCAGTGGCGGGACAGGGGCCTACAATGAGCAGTTCTTC. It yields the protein CAISGGTGAYNEQFF.